This T cell receptor (beta chain) was profiled in a study of neurological immune-mediated disorders. This clonotype has ten or more counts. The antigen is not known. Study results and caveats: Expanded clones shared no identical CDR3 amino acid sequences across subjects, which suggested private TCR-beta repertoires in all groups.

Per germline, CDR1 SQVTM and CDR2 ANQGSEA. V lost 7 bases and J 2 bases, leaving 11 bases between the germline ends. CDR3 length: 12 amino acids. A 10-nucleotide random UMI tagged transcripts in template-switch 5'RACE cDNA synthesis. TCRdb re-called the 5' RACE reads with MiXCR, one entry per CDR3 protein. Altogether approximately 45,000 distinct CDR3 sequences are present, approximately 13% being singletons, with the ten largest covering 11%. Time point noted: longitudinal time-point 3. The rearrangement uses TRBV29-1 and TRBJ2-5, with D perhaps matching TRBD2 (5 bases). Sequencing was carried out using PBMCs. The receptor was isolated from a young man in good health. For the CDR3, the DNA is TGCAGCGCCTCCGGGGTACAAGAGACCCAGTACTTC. Its translation is CSASGVQETQYF.